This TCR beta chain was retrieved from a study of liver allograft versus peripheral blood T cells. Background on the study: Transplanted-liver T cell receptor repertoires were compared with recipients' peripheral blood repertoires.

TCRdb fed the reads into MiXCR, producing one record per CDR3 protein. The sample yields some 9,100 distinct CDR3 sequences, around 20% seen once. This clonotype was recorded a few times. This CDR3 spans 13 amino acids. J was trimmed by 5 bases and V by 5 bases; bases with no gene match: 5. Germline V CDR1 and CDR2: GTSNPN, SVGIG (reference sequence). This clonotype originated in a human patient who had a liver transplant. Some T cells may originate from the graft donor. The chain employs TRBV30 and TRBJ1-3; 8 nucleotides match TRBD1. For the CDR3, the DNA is TGTGCCTGGGACAGGGGAAATAGAAACACCATATATTTT. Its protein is CAWDRGNRNTIYF.